These 28 T cell receptor beta chains came from one sample sequenced in a study of human T cells and chemical hapten exposure. TCRdb itself ran the RACE reads through MiXCR, one entry per CDR3 protein. This table holds over 55,000 distinct CDR3 sequences, around 10% found once. Time point in this sample: patch test 3, about 24 weeks after DPC sensitization. Described treatment: therapeutic diphenylcyclopropenone sensitization with weekly scalp DPC. Specimen: whole blood, collected in connection with sensitization to the hapten diphenylcyclopropenone (DPC). These receptor sequences come from a woman between 50 and 59 years old with alopecia areata. Some clones in this sample may be carry-over from other donors' samples.

This clonotype has ten or more counts. The chain employs TRBV5-6 and TRBJ2-1, with a weak D call TRBD1 (5 bases). Germline assignment: CDR1 SGHDT and CDR2 YYEEEE. The V end was cut by 5 bases, the J end by 3 bases, with 15 bases between. This CDR3 is 15 amino acids long. DNA for the CDR3: TGTGCCAGCAGAATTAGACGGACACGCTACAATGAGCAGTTCTTC. Its protein product is CASRIRRTRYNEQFF.

This clonotype showed up many times. The CDR3 sequence: CASSPTSQGYQETQYF. The CDR3 DNA follows: TGCGCCAGCAGCCCGACTAGCCAGGGGTACCAAGAGACCCAGTACTTC. The chain combines TRBV5-1 with TRBJ2-5; weak D call: TRBD2 (7 bases). Trimming took 4 bases from V and 0 from J, leaving 16 bases between them. CDR3 length equals 16 residues. In germline, CDR1 is SGHRS, CDR2 YFSETQ.

The chain has TRBV5-1 and TRBJ1-1; no clear D gene. The CDR3 sequence is 15 residues long. The V end lost 1 base, the J end lost 3 bases, and 13 bases lay between the germline ends. Germline CDR1 SGHRS, CDR2 YFSETQ. CDR3 bases: TGCGCCAGCAGCTTGTGGTCGGGAATGGACACTGAAGCTTTCTTT. Encoded protein: CASSLWSGMDTEAFF.

To note about this clonotype: This may be a read error: a much more frequent sequence differs by one nucleotide. This chain connects TRBV10-3 to TRBJ2-5, with D tentatively TRBD1 or TRBD2 (5 bases each). CDR1 and CDR2 from the germline V gene are ENHRY and SYGVKD. This CDR3 has 16 amino acids. DNA for the CDR3: TGTGTCATCAGTGACCCAGGGACCCCGCGACAAGAGACCCAGTACTTC. Translating it yields CVISDPGTPRQETQYF.

This chain links TRBV2 with TRBJ2-3, with D unclear. The CDR3 consists of 14 residues. Trimming removed 4 bases from V and 2 bases from J, with 10 bases in between. CDR1 SNHLY and CDR2 FYNNEI come from the germline V gene. The CDR3 sequence is CASSVHGFTDTQYF. In DNA form, the CDR3 reads TGTGCCAGCAGTGTTCACGGATTCACAGATACGCAGTATTTT.

This clonotype has a count of ten or more. The chain carries TRBV7-6 and TRBJ2-2; D is unresolved. This CDR3 region has 12 residues. V lost 0 bases and J lost 4, with 0 bases in between. Germline V lookup: CDR1 SGHVS, CDR2 FNYEAQ. CDR3 protein: CASSLATGELFF. CDR3 sequence (DNA): TGTGCCAGCAGCTTAGCCACCGGGGAGCTGTTTTTT.

J is TRBJ2-7 and V is TRBV11-2; possible D gene TRBD1, 5 bases. Germline V gene data show CDR1 as SGHAT and CDR2 as FQNNGV. The CDR3 has 17 residues. The V and J ends lost 1 base and 1 base respectively, with 17 bases between them. CDR3 nucleotides: TGTGCCAGCAGCTTAGTACTCCAGGGAACAGTATCCTACGAGCAGTACTTC. It yields the protein CASSLVLQGTVSYEQYF. Supplemented by reference TRBV11-2 and TRBJ2-7, the full variable domain reads EAGVAQSPRYKIIEKRQSVAFWCNPISGHATLYWYQQILGQGPKLLIQFQNNGVVDDSQLPKDRFSAERLKGVDSTLKIQPAKLEDSAVYLCASSLVLQGTVSYEQYFGPGTRLTVT.

This clonotype occurred many times. This chain links TRBV4-2 with TRBJ2-6; D not certain. The V gene lost 0 bases and the J gene lost 2 bases, with 8 bases spanning the gap. This CDR3 region has 16 residues. The germline CDR1 and CDR2 sequences are LGHNA and YNFKEQ. The CDR3 coding sequence is TGTGCCAGCAGCCAAGACAGTTTACCTGGGGCCAACGTCCTGACTTTC. Protein product: CASSQDSLPGANVLTF.

Only a few counts were recorded for this clonotype. The V and J genes are TRBV7-8 and TRBJ2-2; 7 bases map to TRBD1. Germline V gene sequence: CDR1 SGHVS, CDR2 FQNEAQ. The CDR3 sequence is 16 residues long. V lost 1 base to trimming and J lost 3 bases; unmatched junction nucleotides: 5. The CDR3: CASSLVRDSYTGELFF. The CDR3 coding sequence is TGTGCCAGCAGCTTAGTACGGGACAGTTACACCGGGGAGCTGTTTTTT.

This clonotype was observed a few times. The V and J genes are TRBV6-1 and TRBJ2-3, with no clear D. Germline loops: CDR1 MNHNS, CDR2 SASEGT. The V and J ends lost 3 bases and 0 bases respectively, with 7 bases between them. The CDR3 covers 14 residues. The DNA of the CDR3 is TGTGCCAGCAGTGAGGTCTCTAGCACAGATACGCAGTATTTT. It translates to CASSEVSSTDTQYF.

This clonotype showed up many times. V and J are TRBV28 and TRBJ2-1; D possibly corresponds to TRBD2 (6 bases). The germline V gene encodes CDR1 MDHEN and CDR2 SYDVKM. Trimming left V 3 bases short and J 8 bases short, with 17 bases between. The CDR3 is 15 residues long. In nucleotides, the CDR3 is TGTGCCAGCAGTTTGGATGGCGGGATCAGAGATGAGCAGTTCTTC. Its translation is CASSLDGGIRDEQFF. The whole variable domain, filled in from reference TRBV28 and TRBJ2-1, reads DVKVTQSSRYLVKRTGEKVFLECVQDMDHENMFWYRQDPGLGLRLIYFSYDVKMKEKGDIPEGYSVSREKKERFSLILESASTNQTSMYLCASSLDGGIRDEQFFGPGTRLTVL.

This clonotype was detected ten times or more. This sequence joins TRBV10-3 and TRBJ1-1, with unresolved D. The CDR3 has 13 residues. The ends were cut back, 2 bases at V and 2 bases at J, with 6 bases in the middle. In germline, CDR1 is ENHRY, CDR2 SYGVKD. The CDR3 nucleotides are TGTGCCATCAGTGAGCTGTATAACACTGAAGCTTTCTTT. Its protein product is CAISELYNTEAFF.

On this clonotype: This may be a read error: a much more frequent sequence differs by one nucleotide. The chain employs TRBV18 and TRBJ1-5; TRBD1 aligns across 10 bases. CDR3 size: 17 residues. Germline values: CDR1 KGHSH, CDR2 LQKENI. Trimming took 5 bases from V and 8 from J; bases not matched to a gene: 15. CDR3 coding DNA: TGTGCCAGCTCAGCGTCGACAGGGGGCCAGGAGGGCAAGCCCCAGCATTTT. Its translation: CASSASTGGQEGKPQHF.

This clonotype was counted many times. This chain links TRBV20-1 with TRBJ1-2, with D hard to call. The CDR3 consists of 12 residues. The V end was cut by 3 bases, the J end by 1 base, with 6 bases between. The V gene's germline CDR1 is DFQATT and CDR2 SNEGSKA (reference sequence). The CDR3 reads CSASSVNYGYTF. CDR3 DNA sequence: TGCAGTGCTAGCTCAGTTAACTATGGCTACACCTTC.

This sequence joins TRBV5-1 and TRBJ2-6; unclear D gene. CDR1 SGHRS and CDR2 YFSETQ come from the germline V gene. The CDR3 runs 16 residues. Trimming stripped 4 bases from V and 4 bases from J, with 15 bases between. CDR3 DNA: TGCGCCAGCAGCCTGACCTCACTTGCGGGGGCCAACGTCCTGACTTTC. Translated: CASSLTSLAGANVLTF.

This clonotype has just a few counts. The gene calls are TRBV11-2 and TRBJ2-7, with a tentative D call TRBD1 (5 bases). Trimming took 1 base from V and 4 from J, leaving 14 bases between them. The CDR3 sequence is 15 residues long. The germline CDR1 and CDR2 sequences are SGHAT and FQNNGV. The CDR3, as DNA: TGTGCCAGCAGCTTAGTCCCCCAGGGAACTTACGAGCAGTACTTC. Its translation is CASSLVPQGTYEQYF.

The chain joins TRBV6-6 to TRBJ2-7; weak D call: TRBD1 (5 bases). The V gene lost 0 bases and the J gene lost 0 bases, with 12 bases spanning the gap. Germline CDR1 MNHNY, CDR2 SVGAGI (reference sequence). The CDR3 is 16 amino acids. CDR3 bases: TGTGCCAGCAGTTACTCGCAGGGAATCGCCTCCTACGAGCAGTACTTC. Translating it yields CASSYSQGIASYEQYF.

This clonotype was seen at least ten times. This sequence joins TRBV2 and TRBJ1-4; D remains ambiguous. The germline CDR1 and CDR2 sequences are SNHLY and FYNNEI. The V end lost 4 bases, the J end lost 6 bases, and 6 bases lay between the germline ends. CDR3 length: 12 amino acids. The CDR3: CASSARDEKLFF. The CDR3 DNA reads TGTGCCAGCAGTGCGAGGGATGAAAAACTGTTTTTT.

This clonotype was recorded at least ten times. V is TRBV5-4 and J is TRBJ1-5; 7 positions agree with TRBD1. V shed 4 bases and J 3 bases; nucleotides not matched to a gene: 4. The CDR3 is 14 residues long. CDR1 and CDR2 from the germline V gene are SGHNT and YYREEE (reference sequence). This chain's CDR3 is CASSRQGYNQPQHF. The CDR3 DNA sequence: TGTGCCAGCAGCCGACAGGGCTACAATCAGCCCCAGCATTTT.

This clonotype showed up many times. The chain combines TRBV7-6 with TRBJ1-2; D is unclear. V gave up 5 bases and J gave up 4 bases, with 11 bases separating them. Germline V gene lookup returns CDR1 SGHVS and CDR2 FNYEAQ. CDR3 length: 13 amino acids. CDR3 residues: CASSLTPTYGYTF. DNA for the CDR3: TGTGCCAGCAGCCTTACACCGACCTATGGCTACACCTTC. The full variable domain, rest sourced from reference TRBV7-6 and TRBJ1-2, is GAGVSQSPRYKVTKRGQDVALRCDPISGHVSLYWYRQALGQGPEFLTYFNYEAQQDKSGLPNDRFSAERPEGSISTLTIQRTEQRDSAMYRCASSLTPTYGYTFGSGTRLTVV.

Turning to this clonotype: A much bigger clone sits one base away, suggesting this may be a read error. The CDR3 here is CASSAGTGGEKLLF. In nucleotides, the CDR3 is TGTGCCAGCAGCGCCGGGACAGGAGGTGAAAAACTGTTATTT. The chain uses TRBV7-9 and TRBJ1-4; 8 bases are a match to TRBD1. This CDR3 is 14 amino acids long. Germline CDR1 is SEHNR and CDR2 is FQNEAQ (reference sequence).

This clonotype was observed a handful of times. The chain joins TRBV18 to TRBJ1-5, with unresolved D. Per germline, CDR1 KGHSH and CDR2 LQKENI. V was clipped by 2 bases and J by 4 bases, with 15 bases between them. CDR3 length: 16 residues. CDR3 loop: CASSPSNGLGNQPQHF. CDR3 DNA: TGTGCCAGCTCACCAAGTAACGGTCTGGGGAATCAGCCCCAGCATTTT.

This clonotype was observed many times. V gene TRBV12-3 or TRBV12-4 combines with J gene TRBJ1-2; D remains unclear. The V end lost 5 bases, the J end lost 0 bases, and 13 bases lay between the germline ends. The CDR3 runs 15 residues. The CDR3 coding sequence is TGTGCCAGCAGTCTCGGACGTTTAGCTAACTATGGCTACACCTTC. Its protein product is CASSLGRLANYGYTF.

This clonotype was found many times. This chain links TRBV6-5 with TRBJ1-1; D gene unclear. The CDR3 covers 14 residues. V was cut by 7 bases and J by 5 bases, with 17 bases left in between. CDR1 is MNHEY, CDR2 SVGAGI, per germline. CDR3 protein: CASTRAGPRTEAFF. The CDR3 DNA reads TGTGCCAGCACCAGAGCCGGGCCGCGGACTGAAGCTTTCTTT.

V gene TRBV5-1 combines with J gene TRBJ2-3, with 9 bases lining up with TRBD1. This CDR3 has 15 amino acids. V was pared by 0 bases and J by 4 bases, with 3 bases of the junction left unmatched. Germline CDR1 reads SGHRS; CDR2 reads YFSETQ. CDR3 bases: TGCGCCAGCAGCTTGGAAGGGACAGGGCCAGATACGCAGTATTTT. Translation: CASSLEGTGPDTQYF.

This clonotype has ten or more counts. V usage is TRBV20-1 and J usage is TRBJ2-7; 9 bases line up with TRBD1. V trimming: 6 bases; J trimming: 2 bases; junction bases outside the gene matches: 5. This CDR3 is built from 13 residues. Germline V gene data show CDR1 as DFQATT and CDR2 as SNEGSKA (reference sequence). CDR3 sequence reads: CSARRDRAYEQYF. The CDR3 DNA sequence: TGCAGTGCAAGAAGGGACAGGGCCTACGAGCAGTACTTC.

Many counts were recorded for this clonotype. The chain carries TRBV28 and TRBJ2-2; D tentatively fits TRBD1 or TRBD2 (6 bases each). Trimming cost V 4 bases and J 6 bases, with 12 bases left between them. The CDR3 is 14 amino acids. In germline, CDR1 is MDHEN, CDR2 SYDVKM. The CDR3 bases are TGTGCCAGCAGTTCCGCAGGGGAGGCCGGGGAGCTGTTTTTT. Amino acids: CASSSAGEAGELFF.

V is TRBV11-2 and J is TRBJ1-5, with a possible D match to TRBD1 (6 bases). V was shortened by 3 bases and J by 7 bases, with 13 bases between the two germline ends. CDR3 length: 14 residues. Per germline, CDR1 SGHAT and CDR2 FQNNGV. CDR3 coding DNA: TGTGCCAGCAGCTTTTCGGGGGGGCAACAGCCCCAGCATTTT. Residues: CASSFSGGQQPQHF.